This TCR beta chain was recovered during a study of graft-versus-host responses after intestinal transplantation. Study information: Anti-thymocyte globulin induction, then tacrolimus and steroids for about three years, went to all recipients.

General study findings and limits: Within allografts, high graft-versus-host to host-versus-graft clonal ratios were seen among patients with graft-donor T cell macrochimerism. Early post-transplant HvG declines showed an association with peak circulating GvH clone levels.

In regard to this clone: No antigen is known for it.

Clones were sequenced by immunoSEQ multiplex PCR, and TCRdb holds only the in-frame ones, with some missing. The sample holds over 85,000 clones, over 85% seen once. This CDR3 region has 13 residues. Germline CDR1 GTSNPN, CDR2 SVGIG (reference sequence). V lost 0 bases to trimming and J lost 0 bases, with 6 bases between them. The sequenced sample was unstimulated CD8+ T cells sorted from spleen or lymph node cells, obtained before intestinal transplant. The clonotype originates from a human donor who received an intestinal transplant. The V call is TRBV30, the J call TRBJ2-7; no clear D gene. CDR3 coding DNA: TGTGCCTGGAGTGTAAGCCCCTCCTACGAGCAGTACTTC. Translating gives CAWSVSPSYEQYF.